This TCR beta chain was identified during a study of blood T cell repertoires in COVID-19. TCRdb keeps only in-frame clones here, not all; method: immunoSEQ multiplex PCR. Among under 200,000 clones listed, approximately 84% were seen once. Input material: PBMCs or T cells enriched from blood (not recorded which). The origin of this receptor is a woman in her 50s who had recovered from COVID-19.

This chain's CDR3 is CASTPGGTQNIQYF. DNA of the CDR3: TGTGCCAGTACCCCGGGGGGAACGCAAAACATTCAGTACTTC. This chain links TRBV19 with TRBJ2-4, with TRBD2 matching 7 bases. V lost 7 bases and J lost 5; bases outside the gene matches: 8. Germline CDR1 is LNHDA and CDR2 is SQIVND (reference sequence). The CDR3 runs to 14 residues.